These 32 T cell receptor beta chains came from one sample sequenced in a study of shared clonotypes between healthy human individuals. Data came from immunoSEQ multiplex PCR; TCRdb stores just in-frame clones and leaves some out. The profile covers some 2.1 million clones, with 90% to 95% appearing a single time and 0.13% taken by the ten largest. The sample was naive CD4+ T cells sorted from blood. This sample's subset: CD45RA+ positively selected. All receptors come from a man between 18 and 35 years old in good health.

This chain uses TRBV27 with TRBJ2-1; D gene ambiguous. Germline CDR1 reads MNHEY; CDR2 reads SMNVEV (reference sequence). Trimming took 5 bases from V and 9 from J, leaving 14 bases between them. This CDR3 has 13 residues. CDR3 sequence: CASSTLLRTEQFF. The DNA for the CDR3 is TGTGCCAGCAGTACCCTGCTTAGAACTGAGCAGTTCTTC.

A few counts support this clone. The gene calls are TRBV5-1 and TRBJ1-6; perhaps TRBD1 as D (5 bases). There are 14 residues in the CDR3. The germline V gene has CDR1 SGHRS and CDR2 YFSETQ. With 4 bases removed from V and 9 bases from J, the gap between germline ends came to 14 bases. This CDR3 is CASSPDGGGSPLHF. The DNA of the CDR3 is TGCGCCAGCAGCCCGGATGGGGGTGGTTCACCCCTCCACTTT.

The rearrangement links TRBV5-4 to TRBJ2-7; TRBD2 matches 8 bases. V lost 4 bases and J lost 1; bases outside the gene matches: 4. Germline V gene sequence: CDR1 SGHNT, CDR2 YYREEE (reference sequence). This CDR3 has 14 amino acids. CDR3 DNA sequence: TGTGCCAGCAGCACCGGGACTAGTTCCTACGAGCAGTACTTC. Its protein is CASSTGTSSYEQYF.

V usage is TRBV19 and J usage is TRBJ2-5; D not resolved. V lost 1 base and J 4 bases, leaving 10 bases between the germline ends. There are 14 residues in the CDR3. Germline V gives CDR1 LNHDA, CDR2 SQIVND (reference sequence). CDR3 loop: CASSIAGLVETQYF. CDR3 nucleotide sequence: TGTGCCAGTAGTATAGCTGGCCTTGTAGAGACCCAGTACTTC.

The V call is TRBV18, the J call TRBJ1-1; perhaps TRBD1 as D (5 bases). The CDR3 spans 13 residues. Germline V lookup: CDR1 KGHSH, CDR2 LQKENI. Trimming shortened V by 1 base and J by 6 bases, and 9 bases separated the two germline ends. DNA of the CDR3: TGTGCCAGCTCACCACAAAGAGGGGCTGAAGCTTTCTTT. Its protein product is CASSPQRGAEAFF.

This clone was picked up one time. CDR3 coding DNA: TGCGCCAGCAGCGAGGCTTTTGGGGGGCCGGATACTGAAGCTTTCTTT. It specifies CASSEAFGGPDTEAFF. This sequence joins TRBV4-1 and TRBJ1-1; TRBD1 might be the D (6 bases). There are 16 residues in the CDR3. Germline V gene lookup returns CDR1 MGHRA and CDR2 YSYEKL. The V end was cut by 5 bases, the J end by 5 bases, with 21 bases between.

The chain carries TRBV21-1 and TRBJ2-7; the table calls TRBD1, which could not be checked here. TRBV21-1 is classified as a pseudogene. CDR3 length: 15 amino acids. The CDR3 loop is CASADTGNVSYEQYF. The CDR3 DNA is TGTGCCAGCGCTGACACAGGGAATGTAAGCTACGAGCAGTACTTC.

This clone was detected once. The chain carries TRBV7-9 and TRBJ2-7, with D unclear. Germline V CDR1 and CDR2: SEHNR, FQNEAQ (reference sequence). This CDR3 has 13 amino acids. The germline V and J ends were trimmed by 4 bases and 7 bases, with 14 bases remaining between them. CDR3 amino acids: CASSSYLGGEQYF. For the CDR3, the DNA is TGTGCCAGCAGCTCCTACCTCGGTGGGGAGCAGTACTTC.

The rearrangement links TRBV5-4 to TRBJ2-7; 10 bases fit TRBD2. Germline CDR1 and CDR2: SGHNT and YYREEE (reference sequence). With 2 bases clipped from V and 1 base from J, the junction kept 15 bases outside the gene matches. The CDR3 runs 19 residues. CDR3 sequence reads: CASSFRFSASGSVSYEQYF. In nucleotides, the CDR3 is TGTGCCAGCAGCTTTCGGTTTTCGGCTAGCGGGAGCGTTTCCTACGAGCAGTACTTC.

This chain joins TRBV5-1 and TRBJ2-6; D is possibly TRBD1 (6 bases). Germline V lookup: CDR1 SGHRS, CDR2 YFSETQ. Trimming pared 3 bases from V and 0 bases from J, leaving 13 bases between. The CDR3 runs 17 residues. The chain's CDR3 is CASSSLQGNSGANVLTF. The CDR3 DNA reads TGCGCCAGCAGCTCCTTACAGGGTAACTCTGGGGCCAACGTCCTGACTTTC.

This sequence joins TRBV2 and TRBJ1-2, with D tentatively TRBD1 (5 bases). This CDR3 has 16 residues. The germline CDR1 and CDR2 sequences are SNHLY and FYNNEI. V gave up 5 bases and J gave up 4 bases, with 20 bases separating them. CDR3 sequence reads: CASSSGTPAVGYGYTF. DNA of the CDR3: TGTGCCAGCAGTTCCGGGACCCCCGCCGTGGGCTATGGCTACACCTTC.

Regarding this clone: Distinct nucleotide sequences in the sample also encode this CDR3. The chain has TRBV10-3 and TRBJ2-3; TRBD2 matches 8 bases. The CDR3 covers 17 residues. CDR1 and CDR2 (germline): ENHRY, SYGVKD. J was trimmed by 2 bases and V by 6 bases; bases with no gene match: 13. CDR3 bases: TGTGCCATCAGGCTAACCAGTGCGGGAGGAGACACAGATACGCAGTATTTT. Translation: CAIRLTSAGGDTDTQYF.

The rearrangement joins TRBV18 to TRBJ1-1, with D unresolved. This CDR3 contains 13 residues. Per germline, CDR1 KGHSH and CDR2 LQKENI. Trimming removed 6 bases from V and 8 bases from J, with 16 bases in between. The CDR3 bases are TGTGCCAGCTCCCCAACGGGTCGACGAGAAGCTTTCTTT. Translating gives CASSPTGRREAFF.

This clone is a singleton in its sample. The chain employs TRBV5-8 and TRBJ1-1, with 8 bases lining up with TRBD1. Germline V gives CDR1 SGHTS, CDR2 YDEGEE. Trimming at V came to 5 bases and at J to 1 base, leaving 7 bases not matched to a gene. This CDR3 has 15 residues. The CDR3 sequence: CASRSSGTGNTEAFF. The CDR3 nucleotides are TGTGCCAGCAGATCCTCCGGGACAGGGAACACTGAAGCTTTCTTT.

The V gene is TRBV4-1, the J gene TRBJ2-1; the D is unclear. The CDR3 is 16 residues long. V dropped 0 bases and J dropped 4 bases, with 13 bases sitting between them. The germline CDR1 and CDR2 sequences are MGHRA and YSYEKL. The CDR3, as DNA: TGCGCCAGCAGCCAAGATCTCGGCAAGGCTTACAATGAGCAGTTCTTC. Translation: CASSQDLGKAYNEQFF.

V gene TRBV6-6 combines with J gene TRBJ2-7; D is tentatively TRBD1 or TRBD2 (5 bases each). CDR1 is MNHNY, CDR2 SVGAGI, per germline (reference sequence). The germline V and J ends were trimmed by 5 bases and 2 bases, with 13 bases remaining between them. The CDR3 is made up of 14 amino acids. The CDR3 DNA follows: TGTGCCAGCAGTCCAACGGGGCGCACCTACGAGCAGTACTTC. Protein sequence: CASSPTGRTYEQYF.

The chain is built from TRBV18 and TRBJ2-5; D may be TRBD1 (6 bases). The end of the DNA aligns better with TRBJ2-7, so the J call may be wrong. Germline CDR1 reads KGHSH; CDR2 reads LQKENI. The CDR3 extends over 17 amino acids. CDR3 protein: CASSPPNQRQDSYEQYF. For the CDR3, the DNA is TGTGCCAGCTCACCACCGAATCAGCGACAGGACTCCTACGAGCAGTACTTC.

V is TRBV7-9 and J is TRBJ1-1, with 9 bases identical to TRBD1. This CDR3 has 15 residues. The germline CDR1 and CDR2 sequences are SEHNR and FQNEAQ (reference sequence). The J segment lost 4 bases and the V segment lost 0 bases, leaving 3 bases of the junction unmatched. Here the CDR3 reads CASSLAGDRATEAFF. The CDR3 DNA is TGTGCCAGCAGCTTAGCGGGGGACAGGGCCACTGAAGCTTTCTTT.

This chain uses TRBV10-3 with TRBJ1-1; perhaps TRBD1 as D (6 bases). Germline V gene lookup returns CDR1 ENHRY and CDR2 SYGVKD. V lost 5 bases to trimming and J lost 1 base, with 11 bases between them. The CDR3 loop spans 14 amino acids. The CDR3 sequence: CAISRQETNTEAFF. DNA for the CDR3: TGTGCCATCAGTCGACAGGAGACGAACACTGAAGCTTTCTTT.

A remark on this clone: Other DNA sequences within the sample encode an identical CDR3. The V call is TRBV5-1, the J call TRBJ2-3; possibly TRBD1 for D (6 bases). V was trimmed by 0 bases and J by 0 bases, leaving 8 bases between them. This CDR3 is built from 15 residues. Per the germline V gene, CDR1 is SGHRS and CDR2 is YFSETQ. The CDR3 region has the DNA TGCGCCAGCAGCTTGGCAGGGGTCAGCACAGATACGCAGTATTTT. Its protein product is CASSLAGVSTDTQYF.

The rearrangement uses TRBV29-1 and TRBJ2-7; the D is unclear. There are 12 residues in the CDR3. Deletions cut 6 bases from V and 0 bases from J, with 9 bases between. Germline-derived CDR1 and CDR2 are SQVTM and ANQGSEA. The CDR3 reads CSVSTDSYEQYF. The DNA of the CDR3 is TGCAGCGTCTCGACTGACTCCTACGAGCAGTACTTC.

This clone was counted only a few times. The chain employs TRBV5-1 and TRBJ2-2; 7 bases are a match to TRBD1. Unmatched junction bases numbered 8, after V lost 7 bases and J lost 2 bases. CDR3 size: 15 residues. Germline CDR1 is SGHRS and CDR2 is YFSETQ. CDR3 loop: CASRHEGANTGELFF. CDR3 nucleotide sequence: TGCGCCAGCCGCCACGAGGGGGCTAACACCGGGGAGCTGTTTTTT.

A note on this clone: Other nucleotide sequences from this sample produce the same CDR3. The chain employs TRBV19 and TRBJ1-6; D uncertain. V lost 1 base and J 7 bases, leaving 11 bases between the germline ends. CDR1 and CDR2 from the germline V gene are LNHDA and SQIVND (reference sequence). This CDR3 contains 15 residues. CDR3 in amino acids: CASSIGGLTNSPLHF. The CDR3 DNA is TGTGCCAGTAGTATAGGTGGACTAACCAATTCACCCCTCCACTTT.

V usage is TRBV6-6 and J usage is TRBJ2-1; no reliable D call. CDR3 length: 15 amino acids. CDR1 is MNHNY, CDR2 SVGAGI, per germline (reference sequence). V gave up 11 bases and J gave up 6 bases, with 23 bases separating them. In DNA form, the CDR3 reads TGTGCCGTCACCACGGGCTTCAATGTCCGCAATGAGCAGTTCTTC. Its protein is CAVTTGFNVRNEQFF.

The J gene is TRBJ1-5, the V gene TRBV6-1; maybe TRBD1 (5 bases). This CDR3 has 15 residues. V was trimmed by 1 base and J by 9 bases, leaving 16 bases between them. The V gene's germline CDR1 is MNHNS and CDR2 SASEGT. This CDR3 reads CASSEGSGGNGPQHF. The CDR3 DNA reads TGTGCCAGCAGTGAAGGTTCTGGGGGTAATGGGCCCCAGCATTTT.

The chain links TRBV2 to TRBJ2-2; TRBD2 aligns across 9 bases. Germline V gene sequence: CDR1 SNHLY, CDR2 FYNNEI. The CDR3 consists of 15 residues. Trimming took 1 base from V and 4 from J; bases not matched to a gene: 1. This CDR3 reads CASSEDSGGTGELFF. The CDR3 nucleotides read TGTGCCAGCAGTGAAGATAGCGGGGGCACCGGGGAGCTGTTTTTT. Based on the CDR3 plus reference TRBV2 and TRBJ2-2, the full variable domain is EPEVTQTPSHQVTQMGQEVILRCVPISNHLYFYWYRQILGQKVEFLVSFYNNEISEKSEIFDDQFSVERPDGSNFTLKIRSTKLEDSAMYFCASSEDSGGTGELFFGEGSRLTVL.

The chain employs TRBV6-1 and TRBJ2-2; a weak D match, TRBD2 (6 bases). Germline loops: CDR1 MNHNS, CDR2 SASEGT. With 8 bases removed from V and 4 bases from J, the gap between germline ends came to 17 bases. The CDR3 is made up of 15 amino acids. CDR3 coding DNA: TGTGCCAGCGTCACAGGATCAGCGGGCACCGGGGAGCTGTTTTTT. Translating gives CASVTGSAGTGELFF.

This chain links TRBV19 with TRBJ2-5, with D possibly being TRBD1 or TRBD2 (5 bases each). The CDR3 has 13 amino acids. Trimming took 5 bases from V and 1 from J, leaving 8 bases between them. From germline, CDR1 is LNHDA and CDR2 SQIVND (reference sequence). CDR3 protein: CASSVGRQETQYF. The CDR3 region has the DNA TGTGCCAGTAGTGTGGGACGCCAAGAGACCCAGTACTTC.

The chain links TRBV6-1 to TRBJ2-4; unclear D gene. The V end lost 7 bases, the J end lost 0 bases, and 4 bases lay between the germline ends. Germline CDR1 and CDR2: MNHNS and SASEGT. The CDR3 covers 12 residues. The CDR3, as DNA: TGTGCCAGCACACTAGCCAAAAACATTCAGTACTTC. It translates to CASTLAKNIQYF.

The rearrangement links TRBV7-2 to TRBJ1-3; D is unclear. This CDR3 comprises 15 residues. V lost 5 bases and J lost 0, with 11 bases in between. The germline CDR1 and CDR2 sequences are SGHTA and FQGNSA. The CDR3 DNA reads as TGTGCCAGCAGCGCTGACGGCCTCTCTGGAAACACCATATATTTT. It specifies CASSADGLSGNTIYF.

This clone appeared once. In DNA, the CDR3 is TGTGCCAGCAGCTTGCGATTTCAGGGGGGCGAGCAGTACTTC. It translates to CASSLRFQGGEQYF. V and J are TRBV7-2 and TRBJ2-7; tentatively, D is TRBD1 (7 bases). The germline gives CDR1 SGHTA, CDR2 FQGNSA. Trimming pared 3 bases from V and 6 bases from J, leaving 15 bases between. The CDR3 is 14 amino acids.

V and J are TRBV28 and TRBJ1-5; D is uncertain. The CDR3 has 15 amino acids. The V end was cut by 5 bases, the J end by 6 bases, with 17 bases between. Germline V gives CDR1 MDHEN, CDR2 SYDVKM. CDR3 loop: CASSTRAGMGQPQHF. CDR3 nucleotide sequence: TGTGCCAGCAGTACGAGGGCCGGCATGGGTCAGCCCCAGCATTTT.